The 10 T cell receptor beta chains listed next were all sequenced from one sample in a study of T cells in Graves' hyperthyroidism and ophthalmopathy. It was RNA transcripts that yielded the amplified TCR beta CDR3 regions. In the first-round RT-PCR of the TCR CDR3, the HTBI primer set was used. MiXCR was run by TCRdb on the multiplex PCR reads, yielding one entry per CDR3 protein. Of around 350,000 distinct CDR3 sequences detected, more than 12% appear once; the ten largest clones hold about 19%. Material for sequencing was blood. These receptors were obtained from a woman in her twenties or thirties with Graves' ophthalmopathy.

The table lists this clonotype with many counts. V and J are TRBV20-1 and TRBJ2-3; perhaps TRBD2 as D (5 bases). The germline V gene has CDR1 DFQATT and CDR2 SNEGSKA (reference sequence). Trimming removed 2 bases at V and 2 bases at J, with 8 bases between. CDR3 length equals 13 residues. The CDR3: CSARQRNTDTQYF. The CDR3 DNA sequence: TGCAGTGCTAGACAGCGGAACACAGATACGCAGTATTTT.

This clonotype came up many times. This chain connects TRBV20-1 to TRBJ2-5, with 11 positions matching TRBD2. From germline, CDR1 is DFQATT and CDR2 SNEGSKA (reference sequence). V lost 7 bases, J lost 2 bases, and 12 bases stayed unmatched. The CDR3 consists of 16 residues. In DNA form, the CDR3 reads TGCAGTGTTACCATCACTAGCGGGGGAACGCAAGAGACCCAGTACTTC. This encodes CSVTITSGGTQETQYF.

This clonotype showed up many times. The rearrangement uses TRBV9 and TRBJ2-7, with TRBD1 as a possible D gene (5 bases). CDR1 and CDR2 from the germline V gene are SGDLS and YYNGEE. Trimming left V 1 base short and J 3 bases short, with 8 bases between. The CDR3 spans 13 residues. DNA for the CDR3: TGTGCCAGCAGCGTAAGGGGCGGCTACGAGCAGTACTTC. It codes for CASSVRGGYEQYF.

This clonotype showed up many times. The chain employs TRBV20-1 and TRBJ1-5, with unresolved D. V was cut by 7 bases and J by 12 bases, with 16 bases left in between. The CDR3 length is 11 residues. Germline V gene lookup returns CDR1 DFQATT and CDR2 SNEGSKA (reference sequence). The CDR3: CSVPSGRSQHF. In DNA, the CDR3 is TGCAGTGTGCCGTCGGGTCGTAGCCAGCATTTT.

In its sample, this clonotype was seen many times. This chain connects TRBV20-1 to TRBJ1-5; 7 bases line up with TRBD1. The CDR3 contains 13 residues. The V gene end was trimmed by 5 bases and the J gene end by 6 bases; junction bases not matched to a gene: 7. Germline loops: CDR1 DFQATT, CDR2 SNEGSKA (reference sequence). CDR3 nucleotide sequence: TGCAGTGCTCGACAGGGCTTAGGTCAGCCCCAGCATTTT. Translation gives CSARQGLGQPQHF.

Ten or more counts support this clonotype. For the CDR3, the DNA is TGTGCCTGTATTAAGGGATGGCCTAGGGTAGCCTACGAGCAGTACTTC. Residues: CACIKGWPRVAYEQYF. This chain joins TRBV30 and TRBJ2-7; D is uncertain. V was trimmed by 6 bases and J by 2 bases, leaving 23 bases between them. Germline assignment: CDR1 GTSNPN and CDR2 SVGIG (reference sequence). The CDR3 is 16 residues long. Full variable domain (outside the CDR3, taken from reference TRBV30 and TRBJ2-7): SQTIHQWPATLVQPVGSPLSLECTVEGTSNPNLYWYRQAAGRGLQLLFYSVGIGQISSEVPQNLSASRPQDRQFILSSKKLLLSDSGFYLCACIKGWPRVAYEQYFGPGTRLTVT.

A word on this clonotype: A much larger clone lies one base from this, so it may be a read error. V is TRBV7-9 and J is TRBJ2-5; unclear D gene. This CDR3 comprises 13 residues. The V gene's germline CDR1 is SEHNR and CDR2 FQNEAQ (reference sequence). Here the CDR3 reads CAGSLIEPETQYF. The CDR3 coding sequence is TGTGCCGGCAGCTTGATCGAACCGGAGACCCAGTACTTC.

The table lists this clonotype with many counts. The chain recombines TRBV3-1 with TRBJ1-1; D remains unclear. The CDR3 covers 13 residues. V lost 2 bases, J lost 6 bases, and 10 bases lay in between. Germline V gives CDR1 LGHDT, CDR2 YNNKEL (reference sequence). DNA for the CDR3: TGTGCCAGCAGCCAAAGCCTATTCGCTGAAGCTTTCTTT. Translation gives CASSQSLFAEAFF.

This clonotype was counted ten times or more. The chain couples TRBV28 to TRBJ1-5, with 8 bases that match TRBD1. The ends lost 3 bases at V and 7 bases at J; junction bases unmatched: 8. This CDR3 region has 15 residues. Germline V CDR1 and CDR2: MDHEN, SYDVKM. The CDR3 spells CASSLSRTGYQPQHF. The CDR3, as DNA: TGTGCCAGCAGTTTGAGCAGGACAGGGTACCAGCCCCAGCATTTT.

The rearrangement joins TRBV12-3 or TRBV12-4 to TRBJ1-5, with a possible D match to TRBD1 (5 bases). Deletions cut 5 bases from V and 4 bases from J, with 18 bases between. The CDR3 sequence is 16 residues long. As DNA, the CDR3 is TGTGCCAGCAGTAGAAGCCGGGACTATGGGAATCAGCCCCAGCATTTT. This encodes CASSRSRDYGNQPQHF.